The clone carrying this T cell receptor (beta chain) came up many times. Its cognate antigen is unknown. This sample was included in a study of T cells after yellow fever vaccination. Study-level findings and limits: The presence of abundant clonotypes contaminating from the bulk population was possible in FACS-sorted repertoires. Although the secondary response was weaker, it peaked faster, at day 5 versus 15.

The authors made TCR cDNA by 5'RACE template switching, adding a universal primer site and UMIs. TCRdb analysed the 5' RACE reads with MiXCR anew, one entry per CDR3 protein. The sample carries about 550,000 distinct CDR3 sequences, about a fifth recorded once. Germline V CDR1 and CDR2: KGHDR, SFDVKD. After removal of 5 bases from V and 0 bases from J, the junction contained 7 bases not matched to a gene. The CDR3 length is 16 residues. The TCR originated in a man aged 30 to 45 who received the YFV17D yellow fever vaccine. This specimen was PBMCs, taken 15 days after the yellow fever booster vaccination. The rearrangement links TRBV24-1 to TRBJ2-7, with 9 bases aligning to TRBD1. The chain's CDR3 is CATSGTGTGSSYEQYF. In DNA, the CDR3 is TGTGCCACCAGTGGTACCGGGACAGGGAGCTCCTACGAGCAGTACTTC.